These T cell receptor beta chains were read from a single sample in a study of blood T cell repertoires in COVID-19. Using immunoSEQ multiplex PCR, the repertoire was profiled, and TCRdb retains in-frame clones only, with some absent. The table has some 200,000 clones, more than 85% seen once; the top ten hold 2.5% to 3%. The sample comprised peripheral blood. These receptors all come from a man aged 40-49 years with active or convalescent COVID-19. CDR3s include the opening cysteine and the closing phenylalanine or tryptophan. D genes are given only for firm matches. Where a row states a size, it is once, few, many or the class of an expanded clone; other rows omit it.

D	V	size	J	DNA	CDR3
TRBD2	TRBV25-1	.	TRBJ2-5	TGTGCCAGCAGTGAAGGTCTAGCGGGGGGTCCTCAAGAGACCCAGTACTTC	CASSEGLAGGPQETQYF
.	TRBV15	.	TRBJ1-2	TGTGCCACCAGCAGAGATCGGGGGGTAAACGGCTACACCTTC	CATSRDRGVNGYTF
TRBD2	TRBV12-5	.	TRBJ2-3	TGTGCTAGTGGCAGGGGAGCGGGGGCAGATACGCAGTATTTT	CASGRGAGADTQYF
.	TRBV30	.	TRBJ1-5	TGTGCCTGGAGTACGGCGGGGTCAAGCAATCAGCCCCAGCATTTT	CAWSTAGSSNQPQHF
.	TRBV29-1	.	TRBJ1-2	TGCAGCGTTGAGGCAGCAGGGGTTTTTGATGGCTACACCTTC	CSVEAAGVFDGYTF
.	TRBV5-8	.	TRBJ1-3	TGTGCCAGCACCTGGCCGGGGTCTGGAAACACCATATATTTT	CASTWPGSGNTIYF
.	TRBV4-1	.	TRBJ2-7	TGCGCCAGCAGCCAAGATCCACAGATCTACGAGCAGTACTTC	CASSQDPQIYEQYF
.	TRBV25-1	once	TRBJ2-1	TGTGCCAGCACTCATAGACAGTCAGGTGAGCAGTTCTTC	CASTHRQSGEQFF
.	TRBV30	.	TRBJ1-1	TGTGCCTGGAGCGGCGGGACGGATCAAAAAGCTTTCTTT	CAWSGGTDQKAFF
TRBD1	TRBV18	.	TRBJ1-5	TGTGCCAGCTCACCACCCCTATCAGGGGGGAGTCAGCCCCAGCATTTT	CASSPPLSGGSQPQHF
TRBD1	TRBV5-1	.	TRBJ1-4	TGCGCCAGCAGAGTTGGGACAGGTATGGATGAAAAACTGTTTTTT	CASRVGTGMDEKLFF
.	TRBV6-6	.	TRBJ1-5	TGTGCCAGCAGTGACCTATACAGAGCAGATCAGCCCCAGCATTTT	CASSDLYRADQPQHF
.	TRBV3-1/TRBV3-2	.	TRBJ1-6	TGTGCCAGCAGCCAGAGAGGCAGGGGATACAGTTCACCCCTCCACTTT	CASSQRGRGYSSPLHF
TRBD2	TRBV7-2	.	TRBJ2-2	TGTGCCAGCTCACAGTCCGGGACTAGGAACACCGGGGAGCTGTTTTTT	CASSQSGTRNTGELFF
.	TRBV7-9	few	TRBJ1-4	TGTGCCAGCAGCTTACCCCAGGGGAGGGGTGAAAAACTGTTTTTT	CASSLPQGRGEKLFF
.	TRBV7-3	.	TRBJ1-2	TGTGCCAGCAGCTTGAAAACATTCGATGGCTACACCTTC	CASSLKTFDGYTF
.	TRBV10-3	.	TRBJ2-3	TGTGCCAGCACCAGCGGCAGAGCAGATACGCAGTATTTT	CASTSGRADTQYF
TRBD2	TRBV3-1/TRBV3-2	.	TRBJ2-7	TGTGCCAGCAGCCAAGGGCGGCTAGCGGGGGGCCTGGTGGTCGAGCAGTACTTC	CASSQGRLAGGLVVEQYF
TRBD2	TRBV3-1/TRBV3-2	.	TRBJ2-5	TGTGCCAGCAGCCCCTCCAGCGGGGGACCCCAAGAGACCCAGTACTTC	CASSPSSGGPQETQYF
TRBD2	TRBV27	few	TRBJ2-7	TGTGCCAGCAGTCTAGAGCCCACTAGCGGGGGAGACGAGCAGTACTTC	CASSLEPTSGGDEQYF
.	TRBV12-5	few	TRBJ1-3	TGTGCTAGTGGTTTGCCCACATTCAGGGAAGAGGATGGAAACACCATATATTTT	CASGLPTFREEDGNTIYF
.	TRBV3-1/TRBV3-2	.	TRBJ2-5	TGTGCCAGCAGCCAAGATACAGGGAGAGAGACCCAGTACTTC	CASSQDTGRETQYF
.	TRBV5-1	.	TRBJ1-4	TGCGCCAGCAGCTTGGGGCAGGGTGAAAAACTGTTTTTT	CASSLGQGEKLFF
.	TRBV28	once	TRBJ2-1	TGTGCCAGCAACTCGGGGTCCCACAATGAGCAGTTCTTC	CASNSGSHNEQFF
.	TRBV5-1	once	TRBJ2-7	TGCGCCAGCAGCCCTCAGGGGCTAACCTACGAGCAGTACTTC	CASSPQGLTYEQYF
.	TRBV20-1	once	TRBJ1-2	TGCAGTGCTAGTGGGGAGGGAGTCCCTTTTTTCTATGGCTACACCTTC	CSASGEGVPFFYGYTF
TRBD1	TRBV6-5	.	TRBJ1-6	TGTGCCAGCAGCAGACAGGGAAAAAATTCACCCCTCCACTTT	CASSRQGKNSPLHF
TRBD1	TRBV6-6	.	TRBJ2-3	TGTGCCAGCAGTTACTCGAACAGGGGACAGGATACGCAGTATTTT	CASSYSNRGQDTQYF
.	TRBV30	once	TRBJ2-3	TGTGCCTGGAGTAAAAGCGTCGGGACAGATACGCAGTATTTT	CAWSKSVGTDTQYF
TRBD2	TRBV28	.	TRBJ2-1	TGTGCCAGCAGTTTCGGGACTAGCGGGGTCTACAATGAGCAGTTCTTC	CASSFGTSGVYNEQFF
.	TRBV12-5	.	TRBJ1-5	TGTGCTAGTGGTCCAACGTGGGGGGTTTCGCATTTT	CASGPTWGVSHF
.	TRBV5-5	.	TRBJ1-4	TGTGCCAGCAGCTTGGAGTTTGAGAAACTGTTTTTT	CASSLEFEKLFF
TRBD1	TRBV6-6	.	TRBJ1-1	TGTGCCAGCAGGCCCCCCCGGGACAGCAACACTGAAGCTTTCTTT	CASRPPRDSNTEAFF
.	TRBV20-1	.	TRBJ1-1	TGCAGTGCTAGTTCTTTAGAAGCTTTCTTT	CSASSLEAFF
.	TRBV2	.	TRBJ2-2	TGTGCCAGCTCGGGGAACACTGGTTCCGGGGAGCTGTTTTTT	CASSGNTGSGELFF
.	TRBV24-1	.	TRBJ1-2	TGTGCCACCAGTGATCCGCCGGGAACCGGGAACTATGGCTACACCTTC	CATSDPPGTGNYGYTF
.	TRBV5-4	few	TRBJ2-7	TGTGCCAGCAGCTTGGCTCAGGGTGTCGCCTACGAGCAGTACTTC	CASSLAQGVAYEQYF